This T cell receptor beta chain was recorded in a study of T cell responses to AZD1222 COVID-19 vaccine. CDR3 size: 13 residues. With 2 bases removed from V and 3 bases from J, the gap between germline ends came to 7 bases. Notes on this clone: Its specificity is not known.

Libraries were prepared by immunoSEQ multiplex PCR; TCRdb keeps only in-frame clonotypes and omits some of them. The sample holds more than 140,000 clones, approximately 88% seen once. The study's findings and limits: Donors in the cohort were predominantly white British and more often female, and clonal diversity was possibly underestimated.

Sequencing used peripheral blood, obtained on day 0 of MenACWY control vaccination. V gene TRBV12-3 or TRBV12-4 combines with J gene TRBJ2-5; D remains unclear. The source of this sequence is an adult in good health. CDR3 residues: CASSLLQKETQYF. DNA of the CDR3: TGTGCCAGCAGTTTACTCCAGAAAGAGACCCAGTACTTC.